This TCR beta chain was sequenced during a study of T-cell memory formation after mild COVID-19. Study-wide background: Clusters of TCRs were largely donor specific.

5'RACE primed from the constant segment yielded TCR alpha and TCR beta cDNA libraries bearing sample barcodes and UMIs. TCRdb called the 5' RACE reads again in MiXCR, with one record for every CDR3 protein. The sample records over 150,000 distinct CDR3 sequences, roughly 20% being singletons. Overall study results and limits: A balance of CD4 and CD8 characterized clones contracting day 15 to 85, whereas later expanders leaned CD4+.

Deletions cut 3 bases from V and 7 bases from J, with 10 bases between. The CDR3 is 13 amino acids. A remark on this clonotype: What it binds is not known.

The rearrangement uses TRBV12-3 or TRBV12-4 and TRBJ1-5, with D hard to call. The sequencing sample was made of PBMCs or a T cell subset sorted from them (not recorded which). This sequence originates from a man aged 18 to 30 who had mild COVID-19 (a few samples of this study predate the infection). Cell type and time point are not known. The DNA of the CDR3 is TGTGCCAGCAGTTTGTCGGGGATGCAGCCCCAGCATTTT. The encoded protein is CASSLSGMQPQHF.